This T cell receptor beta chain was captured by sequencing in a study of human T cells and chemical hapten exposure. For the study at large: The use of 2% DPC on approximately 2 cm by approximately 2 cm of upper inner arm skin constituted sensitization.

General study results and limits: Unchanged with DPC sensitization were TCRs above 1 in 1000 frequency. The formation of large CDR3 similarity clusters by expanded TCRs significantly exceeded that of controls.

Regarding time point: pre-sensitization, week 0. Noted treatment: therapeutic diphenylcyclopropenone sensitization with weekly scalp DPC. Germline CDR1 and CDR2: SNHLY and FYNNEI. V was clipped by 4 bases and J by 4 bases, with 17 bases between them. This CDR3 is built from 15 residues. This clonotype was seen many times. As yet, its antigen is unknown. Using its own MiXCR run on the RACE reads, TCRdb lists one record per CDR3 protein. The sample lists about 62,000 distinct CDR3 sequences, around 7% occurring once. The receptor was isolated from a woman aged 25 to 45 with alopecia areata. Some clones in this sample may be carry-over from other donors' samples. The chain links TRBV2 to TRBJ2-7; a possible D gene is TRBD1 (5 bases). The material was whole blood, obtained in connection with sensitization to the hapten diphenylcyclopropenone (DPC). The CDR3 region is CASSVQGTGPYEQYF. Here the CDR3 DNA reads TGTGCCAGCAGTGTCCAGGGTACGGGTCCGTACGAGCAGTACTTC.